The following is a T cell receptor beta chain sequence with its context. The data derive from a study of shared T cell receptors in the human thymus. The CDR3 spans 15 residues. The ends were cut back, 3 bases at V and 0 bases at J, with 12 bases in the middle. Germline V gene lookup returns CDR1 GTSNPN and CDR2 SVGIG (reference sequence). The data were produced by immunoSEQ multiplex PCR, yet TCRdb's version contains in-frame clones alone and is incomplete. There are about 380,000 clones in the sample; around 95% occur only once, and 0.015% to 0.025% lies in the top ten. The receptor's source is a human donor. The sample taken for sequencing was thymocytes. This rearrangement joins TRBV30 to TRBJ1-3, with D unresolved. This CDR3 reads CAWSPLTISGNTIYF. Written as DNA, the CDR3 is TGTGCCTGGAGCCCCCTTACCATCTCTGGAAACACCATATATTTT.